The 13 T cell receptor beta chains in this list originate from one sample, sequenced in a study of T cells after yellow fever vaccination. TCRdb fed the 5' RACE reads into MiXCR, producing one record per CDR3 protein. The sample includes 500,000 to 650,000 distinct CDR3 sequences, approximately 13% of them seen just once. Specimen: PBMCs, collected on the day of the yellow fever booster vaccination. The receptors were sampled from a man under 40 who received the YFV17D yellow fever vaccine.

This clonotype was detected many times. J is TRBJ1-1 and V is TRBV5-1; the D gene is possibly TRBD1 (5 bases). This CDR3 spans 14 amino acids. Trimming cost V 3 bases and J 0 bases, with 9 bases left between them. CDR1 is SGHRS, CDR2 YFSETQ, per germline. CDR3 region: CASSSDSMNTEAFF. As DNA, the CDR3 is TGCGCCAGCAGCTCCGACAGCATGAACACTGAAGCTTTCTTT.

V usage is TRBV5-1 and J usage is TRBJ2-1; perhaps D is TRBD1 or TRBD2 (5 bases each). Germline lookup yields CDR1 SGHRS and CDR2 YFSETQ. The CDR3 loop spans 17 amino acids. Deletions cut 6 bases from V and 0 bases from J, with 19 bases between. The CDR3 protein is CASTQGVTGSSYNEQFF. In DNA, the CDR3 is TGCGCCAGCACCCAGGGAGTTACCGGTAGCTCCTACAATGAGCAGTTCTTC.

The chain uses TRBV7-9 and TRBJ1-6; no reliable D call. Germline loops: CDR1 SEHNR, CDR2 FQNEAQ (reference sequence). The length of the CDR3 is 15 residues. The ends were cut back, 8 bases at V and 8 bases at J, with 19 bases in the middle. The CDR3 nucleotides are TGTGCCAGCTCAACAGAGAGAGAGAAGTATTCACCCCTCCACTTT. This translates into CASSTEREKYSPLHF.

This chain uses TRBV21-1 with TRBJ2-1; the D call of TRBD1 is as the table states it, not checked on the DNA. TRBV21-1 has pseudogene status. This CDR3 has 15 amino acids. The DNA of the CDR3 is TGTGCCAGCAGCCCCCGGTCCGGCTCCTACAATGAGCAGTTCTTC. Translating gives CASSPRSGSYNEQFF.

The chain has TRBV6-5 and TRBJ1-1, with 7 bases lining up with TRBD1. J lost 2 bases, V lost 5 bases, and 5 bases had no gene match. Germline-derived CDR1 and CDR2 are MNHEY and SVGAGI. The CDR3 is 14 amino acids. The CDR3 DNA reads TGTGCCAGCAGTACCCGACAGGGAAACACTGAAGCTTTCTTT. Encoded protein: CASSTRQGNTEAFF.

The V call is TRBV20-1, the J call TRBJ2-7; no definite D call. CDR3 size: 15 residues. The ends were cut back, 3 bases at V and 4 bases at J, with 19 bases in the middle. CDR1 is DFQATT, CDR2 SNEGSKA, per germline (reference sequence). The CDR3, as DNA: TGCAGTGCTAGTGCCTCCGGGTCAACGGGTTACGAGCAGTACTTC. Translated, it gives CSASASGSTGYEQYF.

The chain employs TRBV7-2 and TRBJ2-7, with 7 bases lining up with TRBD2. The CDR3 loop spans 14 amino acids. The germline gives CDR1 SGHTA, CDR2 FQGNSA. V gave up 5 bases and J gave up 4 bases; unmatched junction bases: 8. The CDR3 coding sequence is TGTGCCAGCAGCCCCCCGGGACTACAGTACGAGCAGTACTTC. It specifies CASSPPGLQYEQYF.

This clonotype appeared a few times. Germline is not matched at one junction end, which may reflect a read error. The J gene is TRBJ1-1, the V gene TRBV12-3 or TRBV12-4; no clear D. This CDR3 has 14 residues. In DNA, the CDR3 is TGTGCCAGCACTTTACTGTCAGGTAAATCTGAAGCTTTCTTT. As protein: CASTLLSGKSEAFF.

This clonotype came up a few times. The CDR3, as DNA: TGCGCCAGCAGCCAAGCGGGTCGCAAGAACACCGGGGAGCTGTTTTTT. Protein: CASSQAGRKNTGELFF. The J gene is TRBJ2-2, the V gene TRBV4-3; D unresolved. The V gene lost 1 base and the J gene lost 1 base, with 10 bases spanning the gap. The CDR3 has 16 residues. Germline loops: CDR1 LGHNA, CDR2 YSLEER.

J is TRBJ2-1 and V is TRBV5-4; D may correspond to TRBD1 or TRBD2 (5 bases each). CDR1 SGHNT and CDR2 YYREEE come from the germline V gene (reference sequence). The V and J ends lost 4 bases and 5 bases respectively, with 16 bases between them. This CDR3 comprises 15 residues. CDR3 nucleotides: TGTGCCAGCAGCCACACGGGACGGAGCAACAATGAGCAGTTCTTC. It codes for CASSHTGRSNNEQFF.

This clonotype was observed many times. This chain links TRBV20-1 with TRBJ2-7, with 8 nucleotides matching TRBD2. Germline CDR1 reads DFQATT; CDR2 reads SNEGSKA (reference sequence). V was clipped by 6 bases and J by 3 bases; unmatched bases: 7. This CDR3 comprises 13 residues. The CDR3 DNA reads TGCAGTGCAGGGACTAGGAACGGCTACGAGCAGTACTTC. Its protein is CSAGTRNGYEQYF.

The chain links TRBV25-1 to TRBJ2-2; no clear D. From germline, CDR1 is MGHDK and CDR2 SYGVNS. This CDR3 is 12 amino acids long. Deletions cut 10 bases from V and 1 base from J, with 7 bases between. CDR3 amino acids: CATRQNTGELFF. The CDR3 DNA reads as TGTGCCACACGACAGAACACCGGGGAGCTGTTTTTT.

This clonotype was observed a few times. The CDR3 sequence: CASSIGVNTEAFF. The CDR3 bases are TGTGCCAGTAGTATAGGGGTGAACACTGAAGCTTTCTTT. The chain uses TRBV19 and TRBJ1-1; D not resolved. The germline gives CDR1 LNHDA, CDR2 SQIVND (reference sequence). The CDR3 totals 13 residues. Trimming took off 1 base at V and 0 bases at J, with 3 bases between the two ends. Full variable domain (outside the CDR3, taken from reference TRBV19 and TRBJ1-1): DGGITQSPKYLFRKEGQNVTLSCEQNLNHDAMYWYRQDPGQGLRLIYYSQIVNDFQKGDIAEGYSVSREKKESFPLTVTSAQKNPTAFYLCASSIGVNTEAFFGQGTRLTVV.